The clone carrying this T cell receptor (beta chain) occurred once. Sequencing was designed to attain a depth spanning 1 in 200,000 to 1 in 1 million T cells. The protocol was immunoSEQ multiplex PCR, while the TCRdb copy is restricted to in-frame clones and leaves out a portion. The repertoire includes approximately 330,000 clones, approximately 80% of them detected once, and under 8.5% sits in the top ten. The CDR3 consists of 16 residues. V was pared by 0 bases and J by 1 base, with 12 bases between. Germline values: CDR1 MNHEY, CDR2 SVGAGI. This sample is drawn from a study of cytotoxic CD8 clonotypes in ibrutinib-treated CLL.

J is TRBJ1-1 and V is TRBV6-5, with TRBD1 as a possible D gene (5 bases). The receptor's source is a human donor with chronic lymphocytic leukemia. The sample in question was PBMCs, obtained before ibrutinib treatment. The CDR3 is CASSYSGRGGNTEAFF. The CDR3, as DNA: TGTGCCAGCAGTTACTCGGGGAGGGGAGGGAACACTGAAGCTTTCTTT.